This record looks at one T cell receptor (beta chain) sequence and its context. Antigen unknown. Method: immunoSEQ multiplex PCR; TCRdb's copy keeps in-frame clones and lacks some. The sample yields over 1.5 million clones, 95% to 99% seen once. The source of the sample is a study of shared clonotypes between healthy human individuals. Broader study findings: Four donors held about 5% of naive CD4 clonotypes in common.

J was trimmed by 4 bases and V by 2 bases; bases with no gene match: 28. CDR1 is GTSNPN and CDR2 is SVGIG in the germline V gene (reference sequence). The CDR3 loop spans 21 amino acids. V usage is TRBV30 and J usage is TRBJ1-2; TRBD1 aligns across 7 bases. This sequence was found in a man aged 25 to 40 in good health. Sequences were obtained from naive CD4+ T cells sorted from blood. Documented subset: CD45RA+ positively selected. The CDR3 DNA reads TGTGCCTGGAGTAATATTAGAGGGGGCGGCTTTTATGGTTCAACCGTCTATGGCTACACCTTC. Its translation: CAWSNIRGGGFYGSTVYGYTF. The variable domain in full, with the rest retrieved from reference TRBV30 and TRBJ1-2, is SQTIHQWPATLVQPVGSPLSLECTVEGTSNPNLYWYRQAAGRGLQLLFYSVGIGQISSEVPQNLSASRPQDRQFILSSKKLLLSDSGFYLCAWSNIRGGGFYGSTVYGYTFGSGTRLTVV.